This entry features one T cell receptor beta chain sequence. V was clipped by 0 bases and J by 7 bases, with 6 bases between them. Germline loops: CDR1 LNHNV, CDR2 YYDKDF (reference sequence). The CDR3 contains 12 residues. Original data processing: Amplification with reference gene primers provided the estimates of nucleated cell counts. Assay: immunoSEQ multiplex PCR; the TCRdb copy retains only in-frame clones and omits some. D and trimming were read from the DNA, whereas the V and J calls and clone size are those reported in that table. The table has over 250,000 clones, about 90% seen once. This record belongs to a study of blood T cell repertoires in COVID-19. Seattle patient enrollment occurred during active infection, with longitudinal follow-up thereafter.

The rearrangement joins TRBV15 to TRBJ1-1; D is unclear. The material sequenced was peripheral blood. The receptor's source is a woman aged 70 to 79 with COVID-19, enrolled during active disease. The CDR3 loop is CATSRDGSEAFF. For the CDR3, the DNA is TGTGCCACCAGCAGAGATGGCAGTGAAGCTTTCTTT.